This entry features one TCR beta chain sequence. The antigen this receptor binds is unknown. A much more abundant neighbour one base away suggests this may be a read error. Given the absence of the conserved phenylalanine or tryptophan at the CDR3 end, a read error is likely. These data belong to a study of lung T cells in sarcoidosis with Löfgren's syndrome (dated by TCRdb to the late 2010s). For context, the study as a whole: Sarcoidosis was described as a granulomatous, mainly pulmonary disease marked by CD4+ T cell accumulation in bronchoalveolar lavage fluid. The repertoire analyses were focused on Lofgren's syndrome patients.

Sequencing relied on an Illumina MiSeq. Through fastp at Q25 and MiXCR, TCRdb rebuilt clones from the public reads, retaining in-frame beta chains. When rows share a CDR3 protein, they turn into one entry using the most common DNA and genes. Recorded for this sample are tens of thousands of distinct CDR3 sequences; roughly 20% of them occurred a single time. Approximately 2.2% of the sample rests with the top ten. The paper as a whole reports these results and caveats: Recognition of a sarcoidosis-associated antigen was only suggested; the antigen itself remained putative and unidentified.

The sequencing input was CD4+ T cells from PBMCs. The sequence was collected from a human donor with sarcoidosis (Löfgren's syndrome or another form), or a control subject (not recorded which).

DNA sequence: TGTGCCAGCAGCCAAAGGGAGAGTTCTCTTTACAATGAGCAGTTCTCC. It translates as CASSQRESSLYNEQFS. The rearrangement joined TRBV4-2 to TRBJ2-1; a tentative D call is TRBD2 (5 bases match). A distance of 15 bases separates the germline ends of V and J, which lose 2 bases and 4 bases respectively. The CDR3 is 16 residues long, counting both termini. The sequence is cut down to CDR3 DNA, 48 bases in frame from base 1. CDR1 and CDR2, per the germline V gene, are LGHNA and YNFKEQ.